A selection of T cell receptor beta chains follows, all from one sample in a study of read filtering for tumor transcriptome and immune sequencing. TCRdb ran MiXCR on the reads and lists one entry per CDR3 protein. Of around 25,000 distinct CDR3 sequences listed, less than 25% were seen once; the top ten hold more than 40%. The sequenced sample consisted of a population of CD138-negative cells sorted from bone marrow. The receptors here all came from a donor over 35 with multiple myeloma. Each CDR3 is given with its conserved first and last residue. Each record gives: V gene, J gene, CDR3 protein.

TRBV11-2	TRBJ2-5	CASSFSGVETQYF
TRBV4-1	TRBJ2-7	CASSQDLLGSSYEQYF
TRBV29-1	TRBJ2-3	CSVEGGGATDTQYF
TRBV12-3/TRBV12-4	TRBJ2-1	CASSPSFNEQFF
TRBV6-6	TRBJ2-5	CASSYFGMGGVGETQYF